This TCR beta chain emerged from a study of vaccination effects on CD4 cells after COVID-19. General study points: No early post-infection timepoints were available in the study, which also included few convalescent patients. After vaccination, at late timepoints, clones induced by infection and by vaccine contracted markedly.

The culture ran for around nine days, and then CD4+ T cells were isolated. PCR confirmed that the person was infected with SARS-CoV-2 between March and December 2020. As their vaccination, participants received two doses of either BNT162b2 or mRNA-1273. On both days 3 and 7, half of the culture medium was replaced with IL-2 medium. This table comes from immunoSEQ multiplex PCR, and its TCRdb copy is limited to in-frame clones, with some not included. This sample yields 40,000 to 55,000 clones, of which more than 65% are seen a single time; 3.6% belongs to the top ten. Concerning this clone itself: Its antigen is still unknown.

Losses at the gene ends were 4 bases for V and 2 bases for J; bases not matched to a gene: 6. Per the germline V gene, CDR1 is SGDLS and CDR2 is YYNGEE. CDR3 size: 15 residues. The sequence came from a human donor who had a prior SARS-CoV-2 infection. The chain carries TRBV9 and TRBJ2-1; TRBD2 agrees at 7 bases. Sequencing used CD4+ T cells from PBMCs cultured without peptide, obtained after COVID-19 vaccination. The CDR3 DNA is TGTGCCAGCAGCCCAATGGGGGGGACCTACAATGAGCAGTTCTTC. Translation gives CASSPMGGTYNEQFF.